Here is one T cell receptor (beta chain) with its context. The ends were cut back, 1 base at V and 7 bases at J, with 17 bases in the middle. The CDR3 length is 15 residues. CDR1 SGHNT and CDR2 YYREEE come from the germline V gene (reference sequence). While infection was still active, Seattle patients were enrolled and then followed longitudinally. Some clones are missing from TCRdb's copy, which holds only in-frame ones; the method was immunoSEQ multiplex PCR. The sample lists 200,000 to 250,000 clones, about 83% occurring once. These data are taken from a study of blood T cell repertoires in COVID-19.

Specimen: peripheral blood. The TCR comes from a woman aged 30 to 39 with COVID-19, enrolled during active disease. The V and J genes are TRBV5-4 and TRBJ1-1; D is ambiguous. The CDR3 is CASSLLGRDTDEAFF. Here the CDR3 DNA reads TGTGCCAGCAGCTTGCTGGGGAGAGACACGGATGAAGCTTTCTTT.